This T cell receptor beta chain came from a study of T-cell reconstitution after alpha-beta-depleted transplantation in children. Ten or more counts support this clonotype. The library targeted TCRbeta and was prepared with unique molecular identifiers. TCRdb reprocessed the PCR reads via MiXCR and lists one record per CDR3 protein. The sample records 300,000 to 400,000 distinct CDR3 sequences, 15% to 20% being singletons. Germline V CDR1 and CDR2: MNHEY, SVGEGT. Trimming cost V 7 bases and J 1 base, with 13 bases left between them. CDR3 size: 14 residues. The chain links TRBV6-2 or TRBV6-3 to TRBJ1-1, with a weak D call TRBD1 (5 bases). The TCR comes from a male patient aged 2-15 years who had a stem cell transplant for acute lymphoblastic leukemia, so the T cells may come from the graft donor. This material consisted of PBMCs, mostly from graft donor cells, taken 360 days after TCRalphabeta/CD19-depleted stem cell transplant. DNA for the CDR3: TGTGCCAGCACTCCAGGGTCGCGGAACACTGAAGCTTTCTTT. Translated, it gives CASTPGSRNTEAFF.